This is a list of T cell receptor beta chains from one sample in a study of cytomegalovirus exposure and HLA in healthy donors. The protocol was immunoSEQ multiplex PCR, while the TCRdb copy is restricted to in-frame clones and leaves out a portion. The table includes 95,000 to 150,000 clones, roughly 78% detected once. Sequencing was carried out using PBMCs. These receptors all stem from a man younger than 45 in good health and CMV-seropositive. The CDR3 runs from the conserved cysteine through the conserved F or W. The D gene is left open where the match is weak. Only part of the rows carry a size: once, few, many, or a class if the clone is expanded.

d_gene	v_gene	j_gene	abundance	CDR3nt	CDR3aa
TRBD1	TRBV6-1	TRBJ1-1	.	TGTGCCAGCAGTGCGACAGGGTACACTGAAGCTTTCTTT	CASSATGYTEAFF
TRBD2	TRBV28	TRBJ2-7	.	TGTGCCAGCAGCCCGCCGGGACTAGCTCAAATCCCCGAGCAGTACTTC	CASSPPGLAQIPEQYF
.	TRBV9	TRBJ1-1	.	TGTGCCAGCAGCCCCCCTCACAGGGCGGAAGGACCGAACACTGAAGCTTTCTTT	CASSPPHRAEGPNTEAFF
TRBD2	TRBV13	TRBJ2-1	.	TGTGCCAGCAGCTTAGAGGGCGGGGGGGCCACTGAGCAGTTCTTC	CASSLEGGGATEQFF
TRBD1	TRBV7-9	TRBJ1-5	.	TGTGCCAGCAGCCCGGACAGGAATCAGCCCCAGCATTTT	CASSPDRNQPQHF
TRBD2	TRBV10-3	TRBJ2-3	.	TGTGCCATCAGGGAGACTAGCGGGGGCACAGATACGCAGTATTTT	CAIRETSGGTDTQYF
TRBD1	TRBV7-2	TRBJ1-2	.	TGTGCCAGCAGCTTATTTGGGACAGGCGCTCTTACCCTCTATGGCTACACCTTC	CASSLFGTGALTLYGYTF
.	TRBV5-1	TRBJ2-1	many	TGCGCCAGCAGCAAAGGGGGGGCCGGCTACAATGAGCAGTTCTTC	CASSKGGAGYNEQFF
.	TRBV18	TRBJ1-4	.	TGTGCCAGCTCACCTCGTGAAAAACTGTTTTTT	CASSPREKLFF
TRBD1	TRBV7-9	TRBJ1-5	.	TGTTCCAGCAGCCCCGGACAGGGGCGATCGTCGCCCCAGCATTTT	CSSSPGQGRSSPQHF
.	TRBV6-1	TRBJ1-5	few	TGTGCCAGCAAGGAGGGGAGCAATCAGCCCCAGCATTTT	CASKEGSNQPQHF
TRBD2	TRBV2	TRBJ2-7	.	TGTGCCAGCAGTGGCCTAGCGGCGTACGAGCAGTACTTC	CASSGLAAYEQYF
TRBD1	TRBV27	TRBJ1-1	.	TGTGCCAGCTCAAAGGACAGGGGAATGAACACTGAAGCTTTCTTT	CASSKDRGMNTEAFF
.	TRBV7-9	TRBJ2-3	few	TGTGCCAGCAGCTTCTACGGACAGAACACAGATACGCAGTATTTT	CASSFYGQNTDTQYF
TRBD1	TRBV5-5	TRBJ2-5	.	TGTGCCAGCAGCTTGTTGGGGACAGGCTTGAGGACCCAGTACTTC	CASSLLGTGLRTQYF
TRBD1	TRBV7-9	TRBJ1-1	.	TGTGCCAGCAGCCTCGGGACAGGGGCAACTGAAGCTTTCTTT	CASSLGTGATEAFF
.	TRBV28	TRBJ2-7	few	TGTGCCAGCAGTTTGAGGGTTCCCGAGCAGTACTTC	CASSLRVPEQYF
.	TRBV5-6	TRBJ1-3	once	TGTGCCGGCAGCTTCGGGTCCCCCTCTGGAAACACCATATATTTT	CAGSFGSPSGNTIYF
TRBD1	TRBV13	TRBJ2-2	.	TGTGCCAGCAGCTTTCAGGACAGGGGGTCCGGGGAGCTGTTTTTT	CASSFQDRGSGELFF
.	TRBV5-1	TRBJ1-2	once	TGCGCCAGCAGCTTGACCCTTTCCGGGTACGGCTACACCTTC	CASSLTLSGYGYTF
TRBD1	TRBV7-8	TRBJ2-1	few	TGTGCCAGCAGCTTGACAGGGTTCGGTAGGAATGAGCAGTTCTTC	CASSLTGFGRNEQFF
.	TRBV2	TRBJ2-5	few	TGTGCCAGCACTTATCAAGAGACCCAGTACTTC	CASTYQETQYF
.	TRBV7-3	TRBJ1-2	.	TGTGCCAGCAGCTCAGGGGAGACGGGCGGCTACACCTTC	CASSSGETGGYTF
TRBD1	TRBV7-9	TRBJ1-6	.	TGTGCCAGCAGCAAACCGGGACAGGACTCACCCCTCCACTTT	CASSKPGQDSPLHF
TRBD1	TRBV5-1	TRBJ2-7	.	TGCGCCAGCAGCTTGTTCGTATTCAGGGACAGGATCGATCCCGAGCAGTACTTC	CASSLFVFRDRIDPEQYF
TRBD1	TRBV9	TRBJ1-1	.	TGTGCCAGCAGCACTCTACAGGGGATGAACACTGAAGCTTTCTTT	CASSTLQGMNTEAFF
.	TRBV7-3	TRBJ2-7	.	TGTGCCAGCAGCTTAAAGGGAGGCTACGAGCAGTACTTC	CASSLKGGYEQYF
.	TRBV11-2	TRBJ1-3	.	TGTGCCAGCAGCCAGATGGGTTTCGGGAAAAACACCATATATTTT	CASSQMGFGKNTIYF
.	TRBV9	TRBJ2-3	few	TGTGCCAGCAGTCCATCCGAAACCGATTTTACAGAGAGTACGCAGTATTTT	CASSPSETDFTESTQYF
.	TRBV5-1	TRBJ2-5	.	TGCGCCAGCGAAGGAGGGCCGGGGGAGACCCAGTACTTC	CASEGGPGETQYF
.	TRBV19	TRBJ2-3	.	TGTGCCAGTAGTATGGCTACAGTCACGGATACGCAGTATTTT	CASSMATVTDTQYF
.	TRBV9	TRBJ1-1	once	TGTGCCAGCAGCGCGTTCGGGACACCGAACACTGAAGCTTTCTTT	CASSAFGTPNTEAFF
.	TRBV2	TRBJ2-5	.	TGTGCCAGCAGCCTCCCAGGGACAACTAGTGGGGTGCAGCGAGAGACCCAGTACTTC	CASSLPGTTSGVQRETQYF
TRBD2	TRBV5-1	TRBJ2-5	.	TGCGCCAGCAGGGCCGGGACTAGCGGGGGGGGTCCAGAGACCCAGTACTTC	CASRAGTSGGGPETQYF
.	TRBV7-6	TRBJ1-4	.	TGTGCCAGCAGAGGACTTGATGAAAAACTGTTTTTT	CASRGLDEKLFF
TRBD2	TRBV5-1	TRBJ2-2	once	TGCGCCAGCAGCTTAGGACTAGCGGGGATCACCGGGGAGCTGTTTTTT	CASSLGLAGITGELFF
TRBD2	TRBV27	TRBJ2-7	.	TGTGCCAGCAGACCGACCGGGACTAGGAACGAGCAGTACTTC	CASRPTGTRNEQYF
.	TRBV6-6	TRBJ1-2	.	TGTGCCAGCACCCGGGGAGGCTACTATGGCTACACCTTC	CASTRGGYYGYTF
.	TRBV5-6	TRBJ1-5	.	TGTGCCAGCAGCAGGCGGGTCCAGAAGTATCAGCCCCAGCATTTT	CASSRRVQKYQPQHF
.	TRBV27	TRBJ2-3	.	TGTGCCAGCAGTTTATGGGGCGGGGACGAATCAGATACGCAGTATTTT	CASSLWGGDESDTQYF
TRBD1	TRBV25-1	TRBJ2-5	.	TGTGCCAGCAGAGGGGGCCCGCAAGAGACCCAGTACTTC	CASRGGPQETQYF
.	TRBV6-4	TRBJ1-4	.	TGCGGGGATCAACCTCCCCTTAATGAAAAACTGTTTTTT	CGDQPPLNEKLFF
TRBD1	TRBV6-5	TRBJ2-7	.	TGTGCCAGCAGTTACTCGCGACAGGGGGCCTACGAGCAGTACTTC	CASSYSRQGAYEQYF
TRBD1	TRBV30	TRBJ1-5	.	TGTGCCTGGAGTAGTGTGGCAGGGGGGCAGCCCCAGCATTTT	CAWSSVAGGQPQHF
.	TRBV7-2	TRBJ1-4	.	TGTGCCAGCAGCTTATACGGGTCTGAAAAACTGTTTTTT	CASSLYGSEKLFF
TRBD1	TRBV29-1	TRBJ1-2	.	TGCAGCGCTAGACAGGGATACTATGGCTACACCTTC	CSARQGYYGYTF